This TCR beta chain derives from a study of shared clonotypes between healthy human individuals. Per the germline V gene, CDR1 is LNHDA and CDR2 is SQIVND (reference sequence). The length of the CDR3 is 14 residues. The germline V and J ends were trimmed by 5 bases and 1 base, with 11 bases remaining between them. Method: immunoSEQ multiplex PCR; TCRdb's copy keeps in-frame clones and lacks some. The sample lists a few hundred thousand clones, around 72% occurring once. The chain carries TRBV19 and TRBJ1-1; D gene uncertain. The sample taken for sequencing was memory CD4+ T cells sorted from blood. Subset here: CD45RA-negative fraction. This sequence was found in a man younger than 45 in good health. Here the CDR3 DNA reads TGTGCCAGTAGTCCCCGAGTAAGGAACACTGAAGCTTTCTTT. As protein: CASSPRVRNTEAFF.